The T cell receptor beta chain described here comes from a study of graft-versus-host responses after intestinal transplantation. A word on this clone: Its antigen is currently unknown.

Repertoires were generated with immunoSEQ multiplex PCR, while TCRdb's copy carries only in-frame clones and drops some. The table lists about 50,000 clones, around nine tenths of them singletons. With 4 bases clipped from V and 5 bases from J, the junction kept 5 bases outside the gene matches. The germline CDR1 and CDR2 sequences are SGHTA and FQGNSA. The CDR3 length is 14 residues. The rearrangement links TRBV7-2 to TRBJ2-7, with 10 bases lining up with TRBD2. The TCR comes from a human donor who was the organ donor for an intestinal transplant. The material was unstimulated CD4+ T cells sorted from spleen or lymph node cells, obtained before transplant. The DNA for the CDR3 is TGTGCCAGCAGCTCGCTAGCGGGAGTCCACGAGCAGTACTTC. Protein sequence: CASSSLAGVHEQYF.